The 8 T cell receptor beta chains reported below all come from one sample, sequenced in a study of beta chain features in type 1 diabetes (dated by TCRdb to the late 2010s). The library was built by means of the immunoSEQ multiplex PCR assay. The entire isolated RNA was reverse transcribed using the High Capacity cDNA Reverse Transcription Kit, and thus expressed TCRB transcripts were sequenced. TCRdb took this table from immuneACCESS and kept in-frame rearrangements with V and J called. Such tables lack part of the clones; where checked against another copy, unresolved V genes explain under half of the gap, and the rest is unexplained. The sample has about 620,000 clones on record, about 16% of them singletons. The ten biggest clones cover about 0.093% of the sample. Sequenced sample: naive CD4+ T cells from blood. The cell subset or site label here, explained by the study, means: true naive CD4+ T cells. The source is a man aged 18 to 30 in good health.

CDR3 sequence: CASSTEETQYF. The CDR3 DNA sequence: TGTGCCAGCAGCACGGAAGAGACCCAGTACTTC. This chain joins TRBV5-4 and TRBJ2-5; the D is unclear. This CDR3 region has 11 residues. The V and J ends lost 4 bases and 3 bases respectively, with 4 bases between them. CDR1 is SGHNT and CDR2 is YYREEE in the germline V gene (reference sequence).

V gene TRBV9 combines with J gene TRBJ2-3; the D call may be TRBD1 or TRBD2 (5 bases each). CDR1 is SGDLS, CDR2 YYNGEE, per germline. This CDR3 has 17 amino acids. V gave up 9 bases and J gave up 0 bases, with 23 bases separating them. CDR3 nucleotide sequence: TGTGCCACGGGGCTAGCCAAAAAAAGAACTAGCACAGATACGCAGTATTTT. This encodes CATGLAKKRTSTDTQYF.

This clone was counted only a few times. CDR3 in DNA: TGCGCCAGCAGCCCCCGGGGGGATGTGGAGCAGTTCTTC. It is translated as CASSPRGDVEQFF. The V call is TRBV4-3, the J call TRBJ2-1, with 7 bases that match TRBD2. In germline, CDR1 is LGHNA, CDR2 YSLEER. The CDR3 runs 13 residues. With V trimmed by 4 bases and J by 10 bases, 7 bases remained unmatched.

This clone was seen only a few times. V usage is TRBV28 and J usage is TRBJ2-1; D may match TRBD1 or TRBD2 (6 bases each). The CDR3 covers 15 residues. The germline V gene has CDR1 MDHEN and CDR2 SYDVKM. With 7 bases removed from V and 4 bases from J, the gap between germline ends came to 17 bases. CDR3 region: CASTLGGSGYNEQFF. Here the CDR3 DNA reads TGTGCCAGCACCCTGGGGGGCTCCGGTTACAATGAGCAGTTCTTC.

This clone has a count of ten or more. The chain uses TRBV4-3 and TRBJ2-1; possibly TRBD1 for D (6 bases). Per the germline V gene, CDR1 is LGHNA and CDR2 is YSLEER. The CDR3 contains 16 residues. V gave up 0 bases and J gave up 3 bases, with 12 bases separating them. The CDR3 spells CASSQDAWDNYNEQFF. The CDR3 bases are TGCGCCAGCAGCCAAGATGCGTGGGACAACTACAATGAGCAGTTCTTC.

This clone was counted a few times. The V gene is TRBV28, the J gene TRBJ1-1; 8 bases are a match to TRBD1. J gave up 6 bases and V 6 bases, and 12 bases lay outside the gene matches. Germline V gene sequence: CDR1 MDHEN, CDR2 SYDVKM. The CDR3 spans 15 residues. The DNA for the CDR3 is TGTGCCAGCAGCAGCGGACAGGGCCAAGGGGCTGAAGCTTTCTTT. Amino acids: CASSSGQGQGAEAFF.

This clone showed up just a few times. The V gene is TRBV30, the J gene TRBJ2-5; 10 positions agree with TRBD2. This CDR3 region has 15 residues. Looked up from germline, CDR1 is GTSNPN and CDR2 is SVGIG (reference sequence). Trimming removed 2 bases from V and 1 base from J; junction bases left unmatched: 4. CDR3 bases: TGTGCCTGGAGTCGGACTAGCGGACCCCAAGAGACCCAGTACTTC. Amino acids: CAWSRTSGPQETQYF.

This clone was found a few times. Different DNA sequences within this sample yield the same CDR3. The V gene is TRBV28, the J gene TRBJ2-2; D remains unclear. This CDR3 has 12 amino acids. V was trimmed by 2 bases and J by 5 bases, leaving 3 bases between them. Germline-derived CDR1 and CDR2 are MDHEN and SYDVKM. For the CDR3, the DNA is TGTGCCAGCAGTTTACGAACCGGGGAGCTGTTTTTT. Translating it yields CASSLRTGELFF.